This T cell receptor beta chain was identified in a study of OX40 agonist ivuxolimab in advanced cancers. A note on the overall study: Ivuxolimab, which targeted the costimulatory receptor OX40 (CD134), was an agonistic, fully human IgG2 monoclonal antibody. Intravenous ivuxolimab was administered to patients every 2 weeks at six dose levels: 0.01, 0.1, 0.3, 1.5, 3 and 10 mg/kg. Of the roughly 52 dose-escalation patients, hepatocellular carcinoma was present in around 20, melanoma in around 15, renal cell carcinoma in 9 and head and neck cancer in 9. In the dose-escalation cohort, 70% to 85% of patients were male, and the mean age was roughly 60 years, with a range of about 20 to 79. Patients were allowed to have had prior anti-PD-1, anti-PD-L1 or anti-CTLA-4 therapy, and more than 30% of the dose-escalation patients had previously received checkpoint inhibitors. Partial responses occurred in three dose-escalation patients: two with cutaneous melanoma and one with hepatocellular carcinoma. Peripheral TCRbeta sequencing aimed to test whether ivuxolimab altered TCR sequence diversity and caused clonal T-cell expansion. The paper covers the monotherapy dose-escalation part of the phase I ivuxolimab trial, which included N of about 50 patients.

Results the study describes overall, beyond this receptor: The antigen specificity of the peripheral T cells that underwent clonal expansion was not determined. Low levels of normalized T-cell clonal expansion were also seen in some nonresponding patients. In the 0.1-3.0 mg/kg groups, partial responders were among the patients with the lowest normalized peripheral clonal expansion, particularly in CD8+ T cells. After ivuxolimab, more expanded clones were found on average in CD8+ T cells than in CD4+ T cells. At doses of 0.1 to 3.0 mg/kg, clonal expansion of both CD4+ and CD8+ blood T cells was observed from baseline to week 6.

Reading the germline V gene (reference sequence) gives CDR1 LNHDA and CDR2 SQIVND. Trimmed from V: 6 bases; trimmed from J: 4 bases; junction bases lacking a gene match: 11. The CDR3 has 19 amino acids, counting the end cysteine and phenylalanine. Only the CDR3 DNA is retained, 57 bases long and in frame from the first base. Of note for this clone: The antigen this receptor binds is unknown. No qualities accompany the bases; no much larger clone lies one base away.

Genomic DNA was isolated from the sorted cells so that the TCRbeta CDR3 region could be sequenced. The immunoSEQ Assay was used to sequence the TCRbeta CDR3 regions. In its TCRdb copy, this immuneACCESS table keeps in-frame sequences only and misses some clones. Where compared with another copy, unresolved V genes explain less than half of these, and the others have no known cause. The sample includes about 100,000 clones, with about nine tenths observed a single time. 0.15% to 0.2% of the sample is taken by the ten largest. Patients with autoimmune disease history or receiving systemic immunosuppression were excluded from the trial. Peripheral blood for TCR sequencing was drawn from every dose cohort at baseline, at cycle 4 day 1 and at cycle 7 day 1. The samples were taken from a phase I, first-in-human, multicenter, open-label dose-escalation trial of ivuxolimab. The trial enrolled adults with locally advanced or metastatic head and neck squamous cell, hepatocellular, melanoma or renal cell carcinoma. Before TCR sequencing, CD4+ T cells and CD8+ T cells from peripheral blood were sorted into separate populations.

This receptor was identified in an adult with an advanced solid tumor such as melanoma, head and neck, liver or kidney cancer. The V gene is TRBV19 and the J gene is TRBJ2-6; 14 nucleotides in the junction match TRBD2. The sample was CD4+ or CD8+ T cells sorted from blood, taken in a trial of the OX40 agonist ivuxolimab. The CDR3 sequence is CASSRRGTSGSSGANVLTF. The DNA sequence is given as TGTGCCAGTAGCAGAAGGGGGACTAGCGGGAGTTCCGGGGCCAACGTCCTGACTTTC.